The entry that follows covers one T cell receptor (beta chain) sequence. Its antigen specificity is not known. Base quality data are lacking; no much larger clone is found one base away. The sample comes from a study of blood T cell repertoires in COVID-19 (dated by TCRdb to the early 2020s). Study-level background: Samples covering the acute and convalescent phases of COVID-19 were provided by collaborators in the United States, Italy and Spain. Deeply sampled blood TCRbeta repertoires from subjects exposed to, actively infected with, or recovered from COVID-19 were included in the dataset. The sample metadata nearly always contained a de-identified subject ID, COVID-19 status, age in years and sex. HLA class I and class II types, where available, came from metadata supplied by the sample provider rather than from assay-based typing. Samples came from the ongoing ImmuneRACE study (first 160 participants) plus 1,254 subjects from 6 global collaborators. The material from the prospective study consisted of cDNA or gDNA derived from T cells, B-cell-depleted T cells, or PBMCs. A freely available public database, intended as a resource for researchers studying the immune response to SARS-CoV-2, is where the repertoires were released. Here is what the overall study found, with its caveats: Clinical and demographic metadata were provided uncurated, with the amount varying by source and participant.

CDR1 SGHRS and CDR2 YFSETQ were looked up in the germline V gene. A distance of 10 bases separates the germline ends of V and J, which lose 6 bases and 0 bases respectively. The CDR3 has 14 amino acids, counting the end cysteine and phenylalanine. The kept DNA is CDR3 alone, 42 bases in frame from the first base. Another Seattle source contributed samples from volunteer blood donors who had recovered from COVID-19. Whole blood was collected in K2EDTA tubes by collaborating institutions according to the institutions' own protocols. For TCRbeta analysis, collaborators shipped samples in one of three forms: frozen whole blood, isolated PBMCs, or DNA extracted from either of those sample types. The immunoSEQ Assay, a bias-controlled multiplex PCR, was used to amplify TCRbeta CDR3 regions from genomic DNA. In the source study's methods: Within the assay, amplification of reference gene primers was used to estimate how many nucleated cells each sample contained. To quantify the absolute abundance of each unique TCRbeta CDR3 rearrangement, sequence reads were collapsed and filtered. For each sample, productive Simpson clonality was calculated by taking the square root of Simpson's diversity index across productive rearrangements. TCRdb carries this immuneACCESS record with in-frame sequences only. Its versions omit some clonotypes, under half of them owing to an unresolved V gene in the studies checked, with the rest unexplained. The V and J calls and clone size come from that table; D and trimming were worked out from the DNA. A total of roughly 300,000 clones appear in this sample, 70% to 90% of them only once. About 7.8% of the sample belongs to the ten largest clones.

The sample consisted of peripheral blood. The clonotype comes from a woman aged 50 to 60 who had recovered from COVID-19. Here the chain combines TRBV5-1 and TRBJ2-1; the D gene is not confidently resolved. For the CDR3, the sequence is CASNKESSYNEQFF. The DNA sequence is given as TGCGCCAGCAACAAGGAGAGCTCCTACAATGAGCAGTTCTTC.